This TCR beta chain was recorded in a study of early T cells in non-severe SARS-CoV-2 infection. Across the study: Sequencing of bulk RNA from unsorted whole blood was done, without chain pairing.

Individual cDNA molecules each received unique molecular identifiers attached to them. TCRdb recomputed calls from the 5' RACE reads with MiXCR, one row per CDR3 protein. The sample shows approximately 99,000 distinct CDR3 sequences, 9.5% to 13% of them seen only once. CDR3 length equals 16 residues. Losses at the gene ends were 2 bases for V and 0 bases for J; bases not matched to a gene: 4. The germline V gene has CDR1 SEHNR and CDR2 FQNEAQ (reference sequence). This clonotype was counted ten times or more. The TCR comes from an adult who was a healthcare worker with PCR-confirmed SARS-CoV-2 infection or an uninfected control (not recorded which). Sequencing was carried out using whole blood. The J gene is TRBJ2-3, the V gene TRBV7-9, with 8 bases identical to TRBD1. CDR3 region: CASSLMGQVSTDTQYF. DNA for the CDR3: TGTGCCAGCAGCTTAATGGGACAGGTTAGCACAGATACGCAGTATTTT.